This T cell receptor beta chain was sequenced for a study of T cell responses to AZD1222 COVID-19 vaccine. Study observations and caveats: After two AZD1222 doses, spike-specific TCR breadth and depth rose versus day 0. There were mostly white British donors and more females than males, and clonal diversity was possibly underestimated.

The study pooled second doses at about 4 or about 12 weeks. Produced via immunoSEQ multiplex PCR; TCRdb's table is partial and in-frame only. Altogether 150,000 to 200,000 clones are present, around 94% being singletons, with the ten largest covering around 1.5%. In the case of this clone: Its antigen remains unidentified.

The clonotype was recovered from an adult who received the AZD1222 COVID-19 vaccine. This specimen consisted of peripheral blood, obtained 28 days after the second AZD1222 dose.

The CDR3 DNA follows: TGTGCCAGCAGTTCGGGTGAGGCCTACAATGAGCAGTTCTTC. It is translated as CASSSGEAYNEQFF. The chain is built from TRBV28 and TRBJ2-1; D call uncertain. The CDR3 has 14 amino acids. Germline assignment: CDR1 MDHEN and CDR2 SYDVKM. Trimming pared 4 bases from V and 2 bases from J, leaving 9 bases between. The full variable domain, its missing parts supplied by reference TRBV28 and TRBJ2-1, is DVKVTQSSRYLVKRTGEKVFLECVQDMDHENMFWYRQDPGLGLRLIYFSYDVKMKEKGDIPEGYSVSREKKERFSLILESASTNQTSMYLCASSSGEAYNEQFFGPGTRLTVL.